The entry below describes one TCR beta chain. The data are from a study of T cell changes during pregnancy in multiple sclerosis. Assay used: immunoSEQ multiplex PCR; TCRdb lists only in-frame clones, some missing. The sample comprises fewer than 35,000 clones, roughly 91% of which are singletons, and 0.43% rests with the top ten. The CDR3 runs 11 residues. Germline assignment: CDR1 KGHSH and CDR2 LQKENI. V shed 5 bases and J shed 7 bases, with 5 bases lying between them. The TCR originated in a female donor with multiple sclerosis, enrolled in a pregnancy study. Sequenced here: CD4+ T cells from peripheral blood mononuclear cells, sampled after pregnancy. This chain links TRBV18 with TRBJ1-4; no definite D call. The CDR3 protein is CASSGGEKLFF. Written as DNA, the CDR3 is TGTGCCAGCTCAGGCGGTGAAAAACTGTTTTTT.